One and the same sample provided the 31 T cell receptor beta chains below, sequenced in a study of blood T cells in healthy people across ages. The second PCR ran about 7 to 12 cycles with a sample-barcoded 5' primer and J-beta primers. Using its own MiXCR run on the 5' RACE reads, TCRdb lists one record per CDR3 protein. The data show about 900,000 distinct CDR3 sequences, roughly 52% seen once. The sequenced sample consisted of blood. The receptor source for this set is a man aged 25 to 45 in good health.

CDR3 in amino acids: CASSFLGTTDTQYF. For the CDR3, the DNA is TGTGCCAGCAGCTTTCTGGGAACCACAGATACGCAGTATTTT. The chain recombines TRBV7-3 with TRBJ2-3; D call uncertain. V gave up 3 bases and J gave up 2 bases, with 9 bases separating them. Per the germline V gene, CDR1 is SGHTA and CDR2 is FQGTGA. The CDR3 loop spans 14 amino acids.

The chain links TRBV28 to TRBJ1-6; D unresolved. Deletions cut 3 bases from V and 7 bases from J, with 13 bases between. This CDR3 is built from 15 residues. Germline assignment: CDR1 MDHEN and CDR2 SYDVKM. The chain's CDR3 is CASSFRELGNSPLHF. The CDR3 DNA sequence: TGTGCCAGCAGTTTTCGGGAACTGGGGAATTCACCCCTCCACTTT.

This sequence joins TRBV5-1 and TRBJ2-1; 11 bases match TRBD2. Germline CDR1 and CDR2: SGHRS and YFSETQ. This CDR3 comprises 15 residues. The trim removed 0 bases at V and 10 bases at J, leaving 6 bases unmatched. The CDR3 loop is CASSLVLAGGEEQFF. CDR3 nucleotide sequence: TGCGCCAGCAGCTTGGTGCTAGCGGGGGGTGAGGAGCAGTTCTTC.

CDR3 in amino acids: CAWGPGTGPYEQYF. CDR3 DNA: TGTGCCTGGGGCCCCGGGACAGGGCCCTACGAGCAGTACTTC. The chain carries TRBV30 and TRBJ2-7; TRBD1 agrees at 9 bases. After removal of 5 bases from V and 2 bases from J, the junction contained 7 bases not matched to a gene. Per germline, CDR1 GTSNPN and CDR2 SVGIG (reference sequence). There are 14 residues in the CDR3.

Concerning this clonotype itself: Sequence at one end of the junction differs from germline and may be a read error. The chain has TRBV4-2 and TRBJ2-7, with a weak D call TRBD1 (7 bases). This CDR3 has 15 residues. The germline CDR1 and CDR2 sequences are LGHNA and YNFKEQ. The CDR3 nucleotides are TGTGCCAGCAGCCAAGAAGGAGGGGGCTCCTACGGGCAGTACTTC. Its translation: CASSQEGGGSYGQYF.

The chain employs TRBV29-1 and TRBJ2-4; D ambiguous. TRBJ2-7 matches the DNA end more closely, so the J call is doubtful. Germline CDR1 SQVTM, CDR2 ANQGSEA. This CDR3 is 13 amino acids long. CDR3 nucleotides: TGCAGCGTTGAAGCCAGTGGAGATTACGAGCAGTACTTC. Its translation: CSVEASGDYEQYF.

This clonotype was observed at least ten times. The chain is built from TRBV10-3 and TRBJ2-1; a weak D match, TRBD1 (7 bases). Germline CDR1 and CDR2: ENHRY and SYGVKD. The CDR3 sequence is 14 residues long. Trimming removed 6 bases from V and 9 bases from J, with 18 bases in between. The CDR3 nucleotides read TGTGCCATCAGGCCGACACTTCAGGGGGGTGAGCAGTTCTTC. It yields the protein CAIRPTLQGGEQFF.

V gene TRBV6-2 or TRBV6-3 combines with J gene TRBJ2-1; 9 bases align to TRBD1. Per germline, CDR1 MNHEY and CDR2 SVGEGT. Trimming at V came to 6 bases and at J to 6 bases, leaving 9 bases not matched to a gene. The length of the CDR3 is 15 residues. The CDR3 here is CASSLPGQGFNEQFF. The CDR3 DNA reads TGTGCCAGCAGCCTCCCGGGACAGGGTTTCAATGAGCAGTTCTTC.

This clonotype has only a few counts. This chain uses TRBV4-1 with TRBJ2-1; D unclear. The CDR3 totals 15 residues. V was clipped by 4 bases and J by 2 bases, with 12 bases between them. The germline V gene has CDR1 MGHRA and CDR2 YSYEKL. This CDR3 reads CASSPLPGPYNEQFF. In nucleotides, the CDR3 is TGCGCCAGCAGCCCACTCCCTGGACCCTACAATGAGCAGTTCTTC.

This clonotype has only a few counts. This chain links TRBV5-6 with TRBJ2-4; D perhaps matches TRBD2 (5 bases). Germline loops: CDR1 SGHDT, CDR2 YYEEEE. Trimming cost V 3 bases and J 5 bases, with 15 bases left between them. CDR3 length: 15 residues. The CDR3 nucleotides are TGTGCCAGCAGCTCCTGGACTCTCGTGCAAAACATTCAGTACTTC. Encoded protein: CASSSWTLVQNIQYF.

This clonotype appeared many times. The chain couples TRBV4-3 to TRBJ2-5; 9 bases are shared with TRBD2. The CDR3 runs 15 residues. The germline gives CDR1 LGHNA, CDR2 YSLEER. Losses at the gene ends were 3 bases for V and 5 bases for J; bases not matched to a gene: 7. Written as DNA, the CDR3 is TGCGCCAGCAGCCAGTCTAGCGGGGTAACCGAGACCCAGTACTTC. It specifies CASSQSSGVTETQYF.

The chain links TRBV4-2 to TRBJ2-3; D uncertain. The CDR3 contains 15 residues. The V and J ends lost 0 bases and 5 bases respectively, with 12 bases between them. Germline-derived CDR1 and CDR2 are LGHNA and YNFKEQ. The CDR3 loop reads CASSQEVDSLDTQYF. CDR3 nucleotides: TGTGCCAGCAGCCAAGAGGTGGATAGCCTAGATACGCAGTATTTT.

The CDR3 region has the DNA TGCGCCAGCAGCTTGGATCCAAGTGGACCGAAGGGAACCCAGTACTTC. This encodes CASSLDPSGPKGTQYF. The rearrangement uses TRBV5-1 and TRBJ2-5; D is unresolved. CDR3 size: 16 residues. Trimming stripped 0 bases from V and 8 bases from J, with 20 bases between. From germline, CDR1 is SGHRS and CDR2 YFSETQ.

CDR3 protein: CASSLNGWPQETQYF. CDR3 nucleotides: TGTGCCAGCAGCTTAAATGGATGGCCCCAAGAGACCCAGTACTTC. This sequence joins TRBV11-2 and TRBJ2-5, with D uncertain. The CDR3 covers 15 residues. V was pared by 2 bases and J by 1 base, with 11 bases between. CDR1 and CDR2 from the germline V gene are SGHAT and FQNNGV.

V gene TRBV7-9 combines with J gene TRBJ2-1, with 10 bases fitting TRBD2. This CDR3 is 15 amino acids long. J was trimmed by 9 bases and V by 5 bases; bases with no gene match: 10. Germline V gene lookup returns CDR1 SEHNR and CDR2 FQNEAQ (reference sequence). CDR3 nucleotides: TGTGCCAGCAGCGCTCCGGCTAGCGGGGGAATTGAGCAGTTCTTC. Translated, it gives CASSAPASGGIEQFF.

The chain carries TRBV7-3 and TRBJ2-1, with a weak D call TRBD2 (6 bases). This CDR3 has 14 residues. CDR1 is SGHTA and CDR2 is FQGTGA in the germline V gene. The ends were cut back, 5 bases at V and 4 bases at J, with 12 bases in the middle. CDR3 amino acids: CASSRGGLYNEQFF. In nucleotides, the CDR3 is TGTGCCAGCAGCCGTGGCGGACTATACAATGAGCAGTTCTTC.

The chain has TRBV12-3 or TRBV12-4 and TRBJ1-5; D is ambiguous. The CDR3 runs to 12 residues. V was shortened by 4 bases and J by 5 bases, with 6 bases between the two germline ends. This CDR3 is CASSSYHQPQHF. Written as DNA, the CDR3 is TGTGCCAGCAGTTCGTATCATCAGCCCCAGCATTTT.

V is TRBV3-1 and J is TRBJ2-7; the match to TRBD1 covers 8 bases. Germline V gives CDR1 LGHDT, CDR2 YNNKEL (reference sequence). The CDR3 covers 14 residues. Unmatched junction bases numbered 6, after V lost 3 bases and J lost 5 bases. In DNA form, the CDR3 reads TGTGCCAGCAGCCAGCGGGCAGGGGGCCACGAGCAGTACTTC. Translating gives CASSQRAGGHEQYF.

This CDR3 is CSASPGGRQYF. The DNA for the CDR3 is TGCAGTGCTAGTCCGGGGGGAAGGCAGTACTTC. The chain carries TRBV20-1 and TRBJ2-5; 7 bases are a match to TRBD2. Per germline, CDR1 DFQATT and CDR2 SNEGSKA (reference sequence). This CDR3 has 11 amino acids. The J segment lost 11 bases and the V segment lost 3 bases, leaving 6 bases of the junction unmatched.

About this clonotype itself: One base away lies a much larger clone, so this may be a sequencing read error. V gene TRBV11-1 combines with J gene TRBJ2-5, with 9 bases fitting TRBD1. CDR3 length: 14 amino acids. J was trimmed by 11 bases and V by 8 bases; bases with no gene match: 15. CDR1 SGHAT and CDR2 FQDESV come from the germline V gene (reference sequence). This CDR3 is CASRSGDRVYEQYF. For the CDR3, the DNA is TGTGCCAGCCGCAGCGGGGACAGGGTGTATGAGCAGTACTTC.

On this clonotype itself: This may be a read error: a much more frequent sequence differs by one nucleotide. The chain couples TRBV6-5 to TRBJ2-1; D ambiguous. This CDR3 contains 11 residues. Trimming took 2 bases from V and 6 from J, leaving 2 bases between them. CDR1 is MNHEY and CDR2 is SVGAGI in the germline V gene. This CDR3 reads CASSYINEQFF. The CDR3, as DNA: TGTGCCAGCAGTTACATCAATGAGCAGTTCTTC.

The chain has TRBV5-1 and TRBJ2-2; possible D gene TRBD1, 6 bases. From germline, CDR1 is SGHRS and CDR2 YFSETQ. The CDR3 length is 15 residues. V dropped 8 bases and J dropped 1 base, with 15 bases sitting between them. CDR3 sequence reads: CASSTQTGNTGELFF. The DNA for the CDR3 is TGCGCCAGTAGCACACAGACAGGGAACACCGGGGAGCTGTTTTTT. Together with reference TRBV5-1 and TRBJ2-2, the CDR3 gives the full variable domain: KAGVTQTPRYLIKTRGQQVTLSCSPISGHRSVSWYQQTPGQGLQFLFEYFSETQRNKGNFPGRFSGRQFSNSRSEMNVSTLELGDSALYLCASSTQTGNTGELFFGEGSRLTVL.

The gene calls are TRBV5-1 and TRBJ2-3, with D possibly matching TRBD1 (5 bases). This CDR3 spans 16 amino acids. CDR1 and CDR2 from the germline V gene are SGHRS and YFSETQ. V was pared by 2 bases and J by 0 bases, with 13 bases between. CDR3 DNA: TGCGCCAGCAGCTTTGGACAAGCCGCTAGCACAGATACGCAGTATTTT. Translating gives CASSFGQAASTDTQYF.

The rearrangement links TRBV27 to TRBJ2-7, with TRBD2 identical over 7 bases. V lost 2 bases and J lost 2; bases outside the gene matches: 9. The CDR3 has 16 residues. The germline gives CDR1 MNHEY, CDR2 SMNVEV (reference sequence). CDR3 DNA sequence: TGTGCCAGCAGTTTAAAGGGAGGGCTCGGCACCTACGAGCAGTACTTC. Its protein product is CASSLKGGLGTYEQYF.

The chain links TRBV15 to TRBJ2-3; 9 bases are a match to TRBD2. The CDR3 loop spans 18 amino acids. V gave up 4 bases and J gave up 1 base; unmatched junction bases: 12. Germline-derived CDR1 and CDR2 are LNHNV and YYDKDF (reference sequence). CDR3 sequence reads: CATSIDWREGQGTDTQYF. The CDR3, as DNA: TGTGCCACCAGCATAGATTGGCGGGAGGGCCAGGGCACAGATACGCAGTATTTT.

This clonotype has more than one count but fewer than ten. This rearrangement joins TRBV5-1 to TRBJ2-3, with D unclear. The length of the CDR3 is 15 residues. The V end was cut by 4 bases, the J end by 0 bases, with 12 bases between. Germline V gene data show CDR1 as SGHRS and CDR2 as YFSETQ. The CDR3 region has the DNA TGCGCCAGCAGCACCGGCCAGACTAGCACAGATACGCAGTATTTT. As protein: CASSTGQTSTDTQYF.

CDR3 in DNA: TGTGCCAGCAGCGTATCGGGGGACTCCTACAATGAGCAGTTCTTC. Protein: CASSVSGDSYNEQFF. The chain couples TRBV9 to TRBJ2-1; a possible D gene is TRBD2 (6 bases). V was clipped by 1 base and J by 0 bases, with 8 bases between them. Germline CDR1 SGDLS, CDR2 YYNGEE. The CDR3 spans 15 residues.

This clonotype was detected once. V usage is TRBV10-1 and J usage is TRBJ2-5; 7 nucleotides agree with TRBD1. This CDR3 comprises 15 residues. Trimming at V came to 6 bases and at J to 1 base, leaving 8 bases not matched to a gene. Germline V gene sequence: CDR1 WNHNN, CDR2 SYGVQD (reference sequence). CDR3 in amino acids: CASSQTRTGQETQYF. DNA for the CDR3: TGCGCCAGCAGCCAGACACGGACAGGCCAAGAGACCCAGTACTTC.

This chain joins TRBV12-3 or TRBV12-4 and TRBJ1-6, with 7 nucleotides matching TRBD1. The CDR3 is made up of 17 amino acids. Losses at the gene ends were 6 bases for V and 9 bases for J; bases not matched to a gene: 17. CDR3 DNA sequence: TGTGCCAGCAGCCGAGGGGGCCCCCGGGCTTTCGGTTCACCCCTCCACTTT. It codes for CASSRGGPRAFGSPLHF.

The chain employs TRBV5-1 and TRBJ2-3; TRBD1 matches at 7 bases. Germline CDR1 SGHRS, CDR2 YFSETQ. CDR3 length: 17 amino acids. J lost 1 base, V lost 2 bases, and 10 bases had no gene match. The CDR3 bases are TGCGCCAGCAGCTTCCTACTCGGCCAGGGGGGCACAGATACGCAGTATTTT. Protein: CASSFLLGQGGTDTQYF.

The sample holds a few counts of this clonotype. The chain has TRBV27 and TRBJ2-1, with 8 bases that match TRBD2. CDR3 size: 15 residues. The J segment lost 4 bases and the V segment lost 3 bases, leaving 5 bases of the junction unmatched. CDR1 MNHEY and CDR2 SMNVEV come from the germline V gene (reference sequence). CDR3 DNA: TGTGCCAGCAGTTTTACAGCGGGGGCTTACAATGAGCAGTTCTTC. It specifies CASSFTAGAYNEQFF.